These T cell receptor beta chains were read from a single sample in a study of beta chain features in type 1 diabetes. The method was immunoSEQ multiplex PCR; TCRdb's version includes in-frame clones alone and lacks a portion of them. This table has tens of thousands of clones, under 45% appearing once. Sequenced: Tregs from blood. Receptors were obtained from a man aged 25 to 40 with type 1 diabetes. The CDR3 runs from the conserved cysteine through the conserved F or W. D genes are given only for firm matches. The size entry is marked missing in some rows and otherwise reads once, few, many or a size class.

clone size: few; V gene: TRBV7-2; D gene: NA; J gene: TRBJ2-2; CDR3 length: 15; CDR3 DNA: TGTGCCAGCAGCTTATACAGTCCCGACACCGGGGAGCTGTTTTTT; CDR3 protein: CASSLYSPDTGELFF
clone size: NA; V gene: TRBV29-1; D gene: NA; J gene: TRBJ1-4; CDR3 length: 14; CDR3 DNA: TGCAGCGTTTACCCCCCGGGAACTAATGAAAAACTGTTTTTT; CDR3 protein: CSVYPPGTNEKLFF
clone size: many; V gene: TRBV5-1; D gene: TRBD1; J gene: TRBJ2-1; CDR3 length: 14; CDR3 DNA: TGCGCCAGCACCTTGTCCGGGGACAGCAATGAGCAGTTCTTC; CDR3 protein: CASTLSGDSNEQFF
clone size: NA; V gene: TRBV2; D gene: NA; J gene: TRBJ1-6; CDR3 length: 16; CDR3 DNA: TGTGCCAGCACCCAGGGTTGGGGGAGGGGAAATTCACCCCTCCACTTT; CDR3 protein: CASTQGWGRGNSPLHF
clone size: NA; V gene: TRBV6-5; D gene: NA; J gene: TRBJ2-7; CDR3 length: 14; CDR3 DNA: TGTGCCAGCAGTTACGGTAGCATCTCTTACGAGCAGTACTTC; CDR3 protein: CASSYGSISYEQYF
clone size: NA; V gene: TRBV28; D gene: NA; J gene: TRBJ1-4; CDR3 length: 13; CDR3 DNA: TGTGCCACCTACGTTGGAGGGGAAGAAAAACTGTTTTTT; CDR3 protein: CATYVGGEEKLFF
clone size: NA; V gene: TRBV6-5; D gene: NA; J gene: TRBJ2-3; CDR3 length: 14; CDR3 DNA: TGTGCCAGCACAGACGCGGGTACCACAGATACGCAGTATTTT; CDR3 protein: CASTDAGTTDTQYF
clone size: NA; V gene: TRBV4-3; D gene: NA; J gene: TRBJ2-3; CDR3 length: 12; CDR3 DNA: TGCGCCAGCAGCCAACCGTCAGATACGCAGTATTTT; CDR3 protein: CASSQPSDTQYF
clone size: NA; V gene: TRBV6-1; D gene: NA; J gene: TRBJ2-5; CDR3 length: 15; CDR3 DNA: TGTGCCAGCAGTGAAAATGTCGGGGGTTCGGAGACCCAGTACTTC; CDR3 protein: CASSENVGGSETQYF
clone size: NA; V gene: TRBV5-6; D gene: NA; J gene: TRBJ2-7; CDR3 length: 14; CDR3 DNA: TGTGCCAGCAGCCTAAGGGGTTACTCCTACGAGCAGTACTTC; CDR3 protein: CASSLRGYSYEQYF
clone size: NA; V gene: TRBV18; D gene: TRBD2; J gene: TRBJ2-1; CDR3 length: 17; CDR3 DNA: TGTGCCAGCTCACCAAAAGGACTAGCGGGAGGGATGCATGAGCAGTTCTTC; CDR3 protein: CASSPKGLAGGMHEQFF
clone size: NA; V gene: TRBV5-6; D gene: NA; J gene: TRBJ2-7; CDR3 length: 14; CDR3 DNA: TGTGCCAGCAGCTACGGCGGGAAATCCTACGAGCAGTACTTC; CDR3 protein: CASSYGGKSYEQYF
clone size: NA; V gene: TRBV7-3; D gene: NA; J gene: TRBJ2-1; CDR3 length: 16; CDR3 DNA: TGTGCCAGCAGCTTAAAGGGCGGGGACTCCTACAATGAGCAGTTCTTC; CDR3 protein: CASSLKGGDSYNEQFF
clone size: NA; V gene: TRBV19; D gene: NA; J gene: TRBJ2-1; CDR3 length: 14; CDR3 DNA: TGTGCCAGTAGTTCCTTACTAGGAGGGAATGAGCAGTTCTTC; CDR3 protein: CASSSLLGGNEQFF
clone size: NA; V gene: TRBV7-8; D gene: TRBD1; J gene: TRBJ1-1; CDR3 length: 12; CDR3 DNA: TGTGCCAGCAGCTCGGACAGGGGGCAAGCTTTCTTT; CDR3 protein: CASSSDRGQAFF
clone size: NA; V gene: TRBV6-1; D gene: NA; J gene: TRBJ2-5; CDR3 length: 13; CDR3 DNA: TGTGCCAGCAGTGAACGGACCGCGGGTGCCCAGTACTTC; CDR3 protein: CASSERTAGAQYF
clone size: few; V gene: TRBV7-9; D gene: NA; J gene: TRBJ2-1; CDR3 length: 14; CDR3 DNA: TGTGCCAGCAGCCCCGTGGCTAGGGGCAATGAGCAGTTCTTC; CDR3 protein: CASSPVARGNEQFF
clone size: few; V gene: TRBV27; D gene: TRBD2; J gene: TRBJ2-1; CDR3 length: 17; CDR3 DNA: TGTGCCAGCAGTTTCTTTTCCAGCGGGAGCTCCTACAATGAGCAGTTCTTC; CDR3 protein: CASSFFSSGSSYNEQFF
clone size: NA; V gene: TRBV6-5; D gene: TRBD2; J gene: TRBJ2-1; CDR3 length: 13; CDR3 DNA: TGTGCCAGCAGTGTGCTAGCGGGAGAAGAGCAGTTCTTC; CDR3 protein: CASSVLAGEEQFF
clone size: NA; V gene: TRBV5-1; D gene: NA; J gene: TRBJ1-1; CDR3 length: 17; CDR3 DNA: TGCGCCAGCAGCTTGGGGGCAGGGGCCGCGGCGAACACTGAAGCTTTCTTT; CDR3 protein: CASSLGAGAAANTEAFF
clone size: NA; V gene: TRBV28; D gene: TRBD1; J gene: TRBJ1-3; CDR3 length: 20; CDR3 DNA: TGTGCCAGCAGTGCCAAGTCCTTGGACAGGGCGGTAATAACTGGAAACACCATATATTTT; CDR3 protein: CASSAKSLDRAVITGNTIYF
clone size: few; V gene: TRBV30; D gene: NA; J gene: TRBJ1-3; CDR3 length: 14; CDR3 DNA: TGTGCCTGGTATCGGACAGACACTGGAAACACCATATATTTT; CDR3 protein: CAWYRTDTGNTIYF
clone size: few; V gene: TRBV6-1; D gene: TRBD1; J gene: TRBJ2-1; CDR3 length: 15; CDR3 DNA: TGTGCCAGCAGTGTGACAGGGGGCGCCTACAATGAGCAGTTCTTC; CDR3 protein: CASSVTGGAYNEQFF
clone size: few; V gene: TRBV28; D gene: TRBD2; J gene: TRBJ2-3; CDR3 length: 17; CDR3 DNA: TGTGCCAGCAGTTTATTGGATAGCGGGAGGGCCGCAGATACGCAGTATTTT; CDR3 protein: CASSLLDSGRAADTQYF
clone size: few; V gene: TRBV7-2; D gene: NA; J gene: TRBJ1-5; CDR3 length: 16; CDR3 DNA: TGTGCCAGCAGCTTAGGGGCCGGTTATAGCAATCAGCCCCAGCATTTT; CDR3 protein: CASSLGAGYSNQPQHF
clone size: NA; V gene: TRBV19; D gene: TRBD2; J gene: TRBJ2-2; CDR3 length: 19; CDR3 DNA: TGTGCCAGTAGTATAGACGGATCGGGACTAGCGGGAGGGTCCGGGGAGCTGTTTTTT; CDR3 protein: CASSIDGSGLAGGSGELFF
clone size: NA; V gene: TRBV27; D gene: NA; J gene: TRBJ2-1; CDR3 length: 15; CDR3 DNA: TGTGCCAGCAGTTTTTCCCGGGAAGGGTACAATGAGCAGTTCTTC; CDR3 protein: CASSFSREGYNEQFF
clone size: NA; V gene: TRBV4-2; D gene: NA; J gene: TRBJ1-2; CDR3 length: 13; CDR3 DNA: TGTGCCAGCAGCCCGACGGAGAACTATGGCTACACCTTC; CDR3 protein: CASSPTENYGYTF
clone size: once; V gene: TRBV4-2; D gene: NA; J gene: TRBJ2-1; CDR3 length: 14; CDR3 DNA: TGTGCCAGTGCCCGGACTTTCAATAACAATGAGCAGTTCTTC; CDR3 protein: CASARTFNNNEQFF
clone size: NA; V gene: TRBV6-1; D gene: TRBD1; J gene: TRBJ1-5; CDR3 length: 15; CDR3 DNA: TGTGCCAGCAGGGGACGACAGGGGGCTCCTCAGCCCCAGCATTTT; CDR3 protein: CASRGRQGAPQPQHF
clone size: few; V gene: TRBV2; D gene: NA; J gene: TRBJ2-3; CDR3 length: 11; CDR3 DNA: TGTGCCAGCGAGGGGAGGGATACGCAGTATTTT; CDR3 protein: CASEGRDTQYF
clone size: NA; V gene: TRBV28; D gene: TRBD1; J gene: TRBJ1-2; CDR3 length: 14; CDR3 DNA: TGTGCCAGCAGGGCCGTCGACAGGGACGGAGGCTACACCTTC; CDR3 protein: CASRAVDRDGGYTF
clone size: NA; V gene: TRBV28; D gene: TRBD1; J gene: TRBJ1-1; CDR3 length: 16; CDR3 DNA: TGTGCCAGCAGTTTCCGTCCGGGACAGGGGAGGACTGAAACTTTCTTT; CDR3 protein: CASSFRPGQGRTETFF
clone size: NA; V gene: TRBV6-1; D gene: NA; J gene: TRBJ1-2; CDR3 length: 14; CDR3 DNA: TGTGCCAGCAGTGAAGGGGGCGCAGATAATGGCTACACCTTC; CDR3 protein: CASSEGGADNGYTF
clone size: once; V gene: TRBV7-8; D gene: NA; J gene: TRBJ1-1; CDR3 length: 13; CDR3 DNA: TGTGCCAGCAGCTTTGTACAGAACACTGAAGCTTTCTTT; CDR3 protein: CASSFVQNTEAFF
clone size: NA; V gene: TRBV5-1; D gene: TRBD2; J gene: TRBJ2-3; CDR3 length: 14; CDR3 DNA: TGCGCCAGCATGAGGGGAGGGAGCACAGATACGCAGTATTTT; CDR3 protein: CASMRGGSTDTQYF
clone size: few; V gene: TRBV5-1; D gene: TRBD1; J gene: TRBJ2-7; CDR3 length: 14; CDR3 DNA: TGCGCCAGCAGCGCGGGACAGGGGGTCTACGAGCAGTACTTC; CDR3 protein: CASSAGQGVYEQYF
clone size: NA; V gene: TRBV6-5; D gene: TRBD1; J gene: TRBJ2-5; CDR3 length: 13; CDR3 DNA: TGTGCCAGCATGGACAGGGGGTCGGAGACCCAGTACTTC; CDR3 protein: CASMDRGSETQYF
clone size: NA; V gene: TRBV19; D gene: TRBD1; J gene: TRBJ1-5; CDR3 length: 20; CDR3 DNA: TGTGCCAGTAGTCCCCTAAAAGGATACAGGGGGCATAGCGTCAATCAGCCCCAGCATTTT; CDR3 protein: CASSPLKGYRGHSVNQPQHF
clone size: NA; V gene: TRBV9; D gene: TRBD2; J gene: TRBJ2-7; CDR3 length: 15; CDR3 DNA: TGTGCCAGCAGCGCTAGCGGGAGGGCCGTCTACGAGCAGTACTTC; CDR3 protein: CASSASGRAVYEQYF
clone size: NA; V gene: TRBV19; D gene: NA; J gene: TRBJ2-3; CDR3 length: 14; CDR3 DNA: TGTGCCAGTGGGACTGGAACTAGCACAGATACGCAGTATTTT; CDR3 protein: CASGTGTSTDTQYF
clone size: NA; V gene: TRBV28; D gene: NA; J gene: TRBJ2-7; CDR3 length: 13; CDR3 DNA: TGTGCCAGCAGTCCAGGGTATGACTACGAGCAGTACTTC; CDR3 protein: CASSPGYDYEQYF
clone size: NA; V gene: TRBV15; D gene: TRBD1; J gene: TRBJ1-2; CDR3 length: 13; CDR3 DNA: TGTGCCACCAGCCGAACGACAGGGGTCGGCTACACCTTC; CDR3 protein: CATSRTTGVGYTF
clone size: few; V gene: TRBV7-2; D gene: NA; J gene: TRBJ2-5; CDR3 length: 14; CDR3 DNA: TGTGCCAGCAGCTTAGCAGGGGTTGGGGAGACCCAGTACTTC; CDR3 protein: CASSLAGVGETQYF
clone size: NA; V gene: TRBV28; D gene: TRBD1; J gene: TRBJ1-2; CDR3 length: 13; CDR3 DNA: TGTGCCAGCAGTTGGGGACAGTATAATGGCTACACCTTC; CDR3 protein: CASSWGQYNGYTF
clone size: few; V gene: TRBV6-1; D gene: TRBD2; J gene: TRBJ2-1; CDR3 length: 16; CDR3 DNA: TGTGCCAGCAGTGACCGCGGGAGGACACGTAACAATGAGCAGTTCTTC; CDR3 protein: CASSDRGRTRNNEQFF
clone size: NA; V gene: TRBV5-6; D gene: NA; J gene: TRBJ2-3; CDR3 length: 14; CDR3 DNA: TGTGCCAGCAGCTTGGGGGAGATGAGCTATACGCAGTATTTT; CDR3 protein: CASSLGEMSYTQYF
clone size: NA; V gene: TRBV2; D gene: TRBD2; J gene: TRBJ2-3; CDR3 length: 15; CDR3 DNA: TGTGCCAGCAGTGAAGCGGGAGGGCCAGCAGATACGCAGTATTTT; CDR3 protein: CASSEAGGPADTQYF
clone size: NA; V gene: TRBV28; D gene: TRBD1; J gene: TRBJ1-4; CDR3 length: 14; CDR3 DNA: TGTGCCAGCAGTGGGACAGTCCAGCTGGAAAAACTGTTTTTT; CDR3 protein: CASSGTVQLEKLFF
clone size: NA; V gene: TRBV27; D gene: TRBD2; J gene: TRBJ2-1; CDR3 length: 16; CDR3 DNA: TGTGCCAGCAGTTCACCGCAGACTAGCGGGAGCAATGAGCAGTTCTTC; CDR3 protein: CASSSPQTSGSNEQFF
clone size: few; V gene: TRBV15; D gene: TRBD2; J gene: TRBJ2-1; CDR3 length: 17; CDR3 DNA: TGTGCCACCAGCAGAGATAGGGGGATAGCGGGAGGAAGGGAGCAGTTCTTC; CDR3 protein: CATSRDRGIAGGREQFF
clone size: NA; V gene: TRBV27; D gene: TRBD1; J gene: TRBJ2-1; CDR3 length: 14; CDR3 DNA: TGCGCCAGCAGGGCTCGACAGGGGGCGAGTGAGCAGTTCTTC; CDR3 protein: CASRARQGASEQFF